These 31 T cell receptor beta chains were sequenced from one sample in a study of cytotoxic CD8 clonotypes in ibrutinib-treated CLL. Assay used: immunoSEQ multiplex PCR; TCRdb lists only in-frame clones, some missing. This table has roughly 42,000 clones, 55% to 80% appearing once. The sequencing here drew on PBMCs, taken at disease progression, from a patient treated with ibrutinib. Receptor source: a human donor with chronic lymphocytic leukemia.

The chain uses TRBV9 and TRBJ2-5; D gene unclear. The germline gives CDR1 SGDLS, CDR2 YYNGEE. The CDR3 has 12 residues. The V gene lost 3 bases and the J gene lost 0 bases, with 3 bases spanning the gap. In DNA, the CDR3 is TGTGCCAGCAGCGCCAACCAAGAGACCCAGTACTTC. It encodes CASSANQETQYF.

This clone was counted a few times. The chain recombines TRBV5-1 with TRBJ2-2, with TRBD2 matching over 12 bases. Per the germline V gene, CDR1 is SGHRS and CDR2 is YFSETQ. V lost 1 base and J lost 6; bases outside the gene matches: 7. This CDR3 spans 17 amino acids. The CDR3 loop is CASSLKLAGGLAGELFF. The CDR3 nucleotides are TGCGCCAGCAGCTTGAAGCTAGCGGGAGGGCTGGCCGGGGAGCTGTTTTTT.

In its sample, this clone ranks as medium-sized. The chain carries TRBV11-2 and TRBJ1-2; D is unclear. V was trimmed by 0 bases and J by 10 bases, leaving 9 bases between them. This CDR3 has 12 amino acids. The V gene's germline CDR1 is SGHAT and CDR2 FQNNGV. The CDR3 nucleotides read TGTGCCAGCAGCTTAGAAATGGGTTCCTACACCTTC. Translating it yields CASSLEMGSYTF.

Written as DNA, the CDR3 is TGTGCCAGCAGTTTCAGGGAACGGTTCACTGAAGCTTTCTTT. Amino acids: CASSFRERFTEAFF. J is TRBJ1-1 and V is TRBV28; maybe TRBD1 (5 bases). V lost 3 bases to trimming and J lost 4 bases, with 12 bases between them. CDR3 length equals 14 residues. CDR1 is MDHEN, CDR2 SYDVKM, per germline.

This chain connects TRBV19 to TRBJ2-3; perhaps TRBD2 as D (6 bases). The CDR3 length is 17 residues. The ends were cut back, 1 base at V and 1 base at J, with 15 bases in the middle. CDR1 is LNHDA, CDR2 SQIVND, per germline (reference sequence). CDR3 DNA sequence: TGTGCCAGTAGTATAGGGCTGGGGGGAACGGGCACAGATACGCAGTATTTT. It codes for CASSIGLGGTGTDTQYF.

V gene TRBV6-1 combines with J gene TRBJ2-7; 9 nucleotides line up with TRBD1. Germline CDR1 reads MNHNS; CDR2 reads SASEGT. The CDR3 contains 16 residues. The trim removed 3 bases at V and 1 base at J, leaving 7 bases unmatched. In DNA, the CDR3 is TGTGCCAGCAGTGATTTTTCCGGGACAGGGTCCTACGAGCAGTACTTC. This translates into CASSDFSGTGSYEQYF.

The CDR3 coding sequence is TGTGCCAGCTCACTAGCGGGAGGCTACGAGCAGTACTTC. It encodes CASSLAGGYEQYF. The chain links TRBV18 to TRBJ2-7, with 10 bases fitting TRBD2. CDR3 size: 13 residues. V shed 4 bases, J shed 3 bases, and the junction held 0 bases outside the gene matches. CDR1 KGHSH and CDR2 LQKENI come from the germline V gene.

The chain combines TRBV4-3 with TRBJ1-2; possibly TRBD1 for D (6 bases). This CDR3 spans 16 amino acids. Germline-derived CDR1 and CDR2 are LGHNA and YSLEER. Trimming left V 0 bases short and J 6 bases short, with 17 bases between. In DNA form, the CDR3 reads TGCGCCAGCAGCCAAGATGTAGGGGGAAGGGTTAATGGCTACACCTTC. This encodes CASSQDVGGRVNGYTF.

This clone was seen once. The chain couples TRBV5-1 to TRBJ2-1; no definite D call. V gave up 2 bases and J gave up 0 bases, with 15 bases separating them. The CDR3 totals 17 residues. Germline lookup yields CDR1 SGHRS and CDR2 YFSETQ. The CDR3 spells CASSFGISVGSYNEQFF. As DNA, the CDR3 is TGCGCCAGCAGCTTTGGGATCTCGGTGGGCTCCTACAATGAGCAGTTCTTC.

Only one count was recorded for this clone. The rearrangement joins TRBV7-6 to TRBJ1-2; 7 positions match TRBD1. Germline-derived CDR1 and CDR2 are SGHVS and FNYEAQ. Unmatched junction bases numbered 5, after V lost 3 bases and J lost 7 bases. The CDR3 is 13 residues long. CDR3 nucleotides: TGTGCCAGCAGCTTTACGACAGGGTTTGGCTACACCTTC. Translation: CASSFTTGFGYTF.

This chain uses TRBV15 with TRBJ2-1; D possibly corresponds to TRBD2 (5 bases). The CDR3 runs 17 residues. Trimming took 0 bases from V and 0 from J, leaving 12 bases between them. Germline V gives CDR1 LNHNV, CDR2 YYDKDF (reference sequence). The CDR3 spells CATSRDPRGSSYNEQFF. CDR3 coding DNA: TGTGCCACCAGCAGAGACCCACGGGGAAGCTCCTACAATGAGCAGTTCTTC.

The chain is built from TRBV5-1 and TRBJ2-2; perhaps TRBD2 as D (6 bases). V dropped 3 bases and J dropped 6 bases, with 12 bases sitting between them. This CDR3 has 14 amino acids. Germline CDR1 reads SGHRS; CDR2 reads YFSETQ. CDR3 sequence: CASSSLRGAGELFF. Written as DNA, the CDR3 is TGCGCCAGCAGCTCCCTGCGCGGGGCCGGGGAGCTGTTTTTT.

The CDR3 sequence: CASSEERARNQPQHF. CDR3 in DNA: TGTGCCAGCAGTGAAGAGAGAGCCCGCAATCAGCCCCAGCATTTT. The chain recombines TRBV6-1 with TRBJ1-5, with no clear D. The CDR3 length is 15 residues. V shed 1 base and J shed 2 bases, with 9 bases lying between them. Germline V CDR1 and CDR2: MNHNS, SASEGT.

The rearrangement links TRBV6-1 to TRBJ1-5; TRBD1 is a possible D gene (6 bases). Germline lookup yields CDR1 MNHNS and CDR2 SASEGT. CDR3 length: 15 amino acids. V lost 4 bases and J lost 3, with 13 bases in between. In DNA form, the CDR3 reads TGTGCCAGCAGTGGCGTGGGGGGGCCCAATCAGCCCCAGCATTTT. Protein sequence: CASSGVGGPNQPQHF.

This chain uses TRBV28 with TRBJ1-5; no reliable D call. The CDR3 covers 14 residues. Per the germline V gene, CDR1 is MDHEN and CDR2 is SYDVKM. Trimming left V 4 bases short and J 4 bases short, with 11 bases between. The CDR3 protein is CASSSLGSNQPQHF. The CDR3 DNA sequence: TGTGCCAGCAGTTCCCTAGGGAGTAATCAGCCCCAGCATTTT.

This clone was seen a handful of times. The CDR3 bases are TGTGCCTGGAGGGCGAGGACAGATCAGCCCCAGCATTTT. It yields the protein CAWRARTDQPQHF. This chain connects TRBV30 to TRBJ1-5; D is perhaps TRBD1 (6 bases). The V end was cut by 3 bases, the J end by 5 bases, with 11 bases between. The germline CDR1 and CDR2 sequences are GTSNPN and SVGIG (reference sequence). The length of the CDR3 is 13 residues.

The V and J genes are TRBV5-4 and TRBJ1-6; D not certain. Germline CDR1 and CDR2: SGHNT and YYREEE (reference sequence). V was clipped by 0 bases and J by 5 bases, with 9 bases between them. CDR3 length: 15 amino acids. CDR3 bases: TGTGCCAGCAGCTTGGCGGCAGAGAATAATTCACCCCTCCACTTT. Protein: CASSLAAENNSPLHF.

The chain links TRBV2 to TRBJ2-2; TRBD2 matches at 7 bases. Germline trimming cut 5 bases from V and 4 bases from J; bases unmatched to any gene: 4. The CDR3 consists of 14 residues. Germline CDR1 SNHLY, CDR2 FYNNEI. This chain's CDR3 is CASSPRTSTGELFF. CDR3 nucleotide sequence: TGTGCCAGCAGTCCCAGGACTAGCACCGGGGAGCTGTTTTTT. Variable domain in full (rest from reference TRBV2 and TRBJ2-2): EPEVTQTPSHQVTQMGQEVILRCVPISNHLYFYWYRQILGQKVEFLVSFYNNEISEKSEIFDDQFSVERPDGSNFTLKIRSTKLEDSAMYFCASSPRTSTGELFFGEGSRLTVL.

The chain has TRBV28 and TRBJ1-1; TRBD1 might be the D (5 bases). Germline assignment: CDR1 MDHEN and CDR2 SYDVKM. V lost 2 bases to trimming and J lost 0 bases, with 10 bases between them. This CDR3 has 15 residues. CDR3 DNA sequence: TGTGCCAGCAGTTTACCCCGGGGCATGAACACTGAAGCTTTCTTT. Protein sequence: CASSLPRGMNTEAFF.

This sequence joins TRBV2 and TRBJ2-5, with no clear D. The CDR3 covers 11 residues. The germline V gene has CDR1 SNHLY and CDR2 FYNNEI. Trimming took 3 bases from V and 5 from J, leaving 4 bases between them. The DNA for the CDR3 is TGTGCCAGCAGTGAGAGCGAGACCCAGTACTTC. Protein product: CASSESETQYF.

V and J are TRBV18 and TRBJ1-4, with 7 bases identical to TRBD1. J was trimmed by 7 bases and V by 3 bases; bases with no gene match: 11. The CDR3 sequence is 16 residues long. CDR1 is KGHSH and CDR2 is LQKENI in the germline V gene. This CDR3 is CASSPLGTASGEKLFF. The CDR3 bases are TGTGCCAGCTCACCCCTCGGGACAGCCTCAGGTGAAAAACTGTTTTTT.

This sequence joins TRBV18 and TRBJ1-1, with D hard to call. The CDR3 totals 13 residues. V lost 3 bases and J lost 0, with 5 bases in between. Germline V CDR1 and CDR2: KGHSH, LQKENI. The CDR3 DNA sequence: TGTGCCAGCTCACCGCGTTTGAACACTGAAGCTTTCTTT. This codes for CASSPRLNTEAFF.

The V gene is TRBV25-1, the J gene TRBJ2-3, with 8 nucleotides matching TRBD2. Germline V gene sequence: CDR1 MGHDK, CDR2 SYGVNS. After removal of 8 bases from V and 3 bases from J, the junction contained 7 bases not matched to a gene. This CDR3 contains 14 residues. CDR3 region: CASAPSGRTDTQYF. The CDR3 nucleotides read TGTGCCAGCGCTCCGAGCGGGAGAACAGATACGCAGTATTTT.

The CDR3 region has the DNA TGTGCCAGCAGTTACGGGCGGATGAACACCGGGGAGCTGTTTTTT. The encoded protein is CASSYGRMNTGELFF. V and J are TRBV6-5 and TRBJ2-2; D remains unclear. Deletions cut 2 bases from V and 1 base from J, with 8 bases between. CDR3 size: 15 residues. The V gene's germline CDR1 is MNHEY and CDR2 SVGAGI.

The chain is built from TRBV12-2 and TRBJ2-5; the table's D call, TRBD1, has no DNA check behind it. TRBV12-2 is reported as a pseudogene. This CDR3 is built from 16 residues. The CDR3 is CASRPSSHRAQETQYF. The CDR3 DNA reads as TGTGCAAGTCGCCCCAGCTCCCACAGGGCCCAAGAGACCCAGTACTTC.

The chain carries TRBV5-6 and TRBJ2-7; 12 nucleotides align to TRBD2. V shed 4 bases and J 5 bases; nucleotides not matched to a gene: 4. This CDR3 is built from 14 residues. Germline CDR1 and CDR2: SGHDT and YYEEEE. As DNA, the CDR3 is TGTGCCAGCAGCCTAGCGGGAGGGGATGACGAGCAGTACTTC. Its protein is CASSLAGGDDEQYF.

This rearrangement joins TRBV5-3 to TRBJ2-7, with D hard to call. TRBV5-3 is treated as an ORF (open reading frame) with a function not yet certain. The CDR3 spans 15 residues. The V gene lost 0 bases and the J gene lost 3 bases, with 13 bases spanning the gap. The CDR3 DNA reads TGTGCCAGAAGCTTGGATTTCCCGCAGGACTACGAGCAGTACTTC. This translates into CARSLDFPQDYEQYF.

The V call is TRBV30, the J call TRBJ2-2, with TRBD2 as a possible D gene (6 bases). The V gene's germline CDR1 is GTSNPN and CDR2 SVGIG (reference sequence). This CDR3 contains 12 residues. The V gene lost 5 bases and the J gene lost 12 bases, with 16 bases spanning the gap. CDR3 in amino acids: CAWSPGVAKLFF. The CDR3 DNA is TGTGCCTGGTCCCCGGGAGTTGCGAAGCTGTTTTTT.

The CDR3 DNA is TGTGCCAGCAGCGTGCGGGCGCTGTACCAAGAGACCCAGTACTTC. Its translation is CASSVRALYQETQYF. The chain carries TRBV9 and TRBJ2-5, with D possibly being TRBD2 (5 bases). The CDR3 spans 15 residues. In germline, CDR1 is SGDLS, CDR2 YYNGEE. The V gene lost 2 bases and the J gene lost 0 bases, with 11 bases spanning the gap. The variable domain in full, completed from reference TRBV9 and TRBJ2-5, reads DSGVTQTPKHLITATGQRVTLRCSPRSGDLSVYWYQQSLDQGLQFLIQYYNGEERAKGNILERFSAQQFPDLHSELNLSSLELGDSALYFCASSVRALYQETQYFGPGTRLLVL.

V is TRBV28 and J is TRBJ2-5, with TRBD1 as a possible D gene (5 bases). The CDR3 is 14 amino acids. Trimming stripped 9 bases from V and 4 bases from J, with 18 bases between. Germline V CDR1 and CDR2: MDHEN, SYDVKM. The CDR3 nucleotides are TGTGCCAGTCAGGGTTCGATGGTCCGAGAGACCCAGTACTTC. Translation gives CASQGSMVRETQYF.

This chain joins TRBV20-1 and TRBJ2-1; D gene ambiguous. Trimming cost V 3 bases and J 13 bases, with 10 bases left between them. The germline gives CDR1 DFQATT, CDR2 SNEGSKA (reference sequence). The CDR3 is 10 residues long. The DNA of the CDR3 is TGCAGTGCTAGTTTAGGCTCCCAGTTCTTC. The encoded protein is CSASLGSQFF.